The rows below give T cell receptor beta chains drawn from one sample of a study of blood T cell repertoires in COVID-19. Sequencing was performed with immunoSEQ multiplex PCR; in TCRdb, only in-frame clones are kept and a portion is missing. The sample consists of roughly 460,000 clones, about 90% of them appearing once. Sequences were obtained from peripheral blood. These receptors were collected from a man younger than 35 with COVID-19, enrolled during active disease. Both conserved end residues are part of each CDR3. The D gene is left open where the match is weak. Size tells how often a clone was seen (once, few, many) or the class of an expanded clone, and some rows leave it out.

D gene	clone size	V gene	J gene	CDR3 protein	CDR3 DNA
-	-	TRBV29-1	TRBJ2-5	CSVERGGIQTQYF	TGCAGCGTTGAAAGAGGTGGTATTCAGACCCAGTACTTC
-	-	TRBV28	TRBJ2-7	CASRQGGAPYEQYF	TGTGCCAGCAGGCAAGGGGGGGCCCCCTACGAGCAGTACTTC
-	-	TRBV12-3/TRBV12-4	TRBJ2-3	CASSQGTDTQYF	TGTGCCAGTAGTCAGGGCACAGATACGCAGTATTTT
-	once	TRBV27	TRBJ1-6	CASSLYLRYNSPLHF	TGTGCCAGCAGTTTATATCTACGGTATAATTCACCCCTCCACTTT
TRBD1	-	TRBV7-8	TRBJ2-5	CASSAGTGGDGTQYF	TGTGCCAGCAGCGCAGGGACAGGGGGGGATGGGACCCAGTACTTC
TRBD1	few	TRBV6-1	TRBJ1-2	CASTPTGDYGYTF	TGTGCCAGCACCCCGACAGGGGACTATGGCTACACCTTC
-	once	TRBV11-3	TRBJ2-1	CASSPGGQPNEQFF	TGTGCCAGCAGCCCCGGGGGACAGCCTAATGAGCAGTTCTTC
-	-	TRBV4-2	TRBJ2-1	CASSQTRDDRDNEQFF	TGTGCCAGCAGCCAGACTAGGGACGACCGTGACAATGAGCAGTTCTTC
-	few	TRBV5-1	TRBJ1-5	CASSLDGGSNQPQHF	TGCGCCAGCAGCTTGGATGGGGGGAGCAATCAGCCCCAGCATTTT
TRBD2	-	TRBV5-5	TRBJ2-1	CASSLESSGYNEQFF	TGTGCCAGCAGCTTGGAGTCTAGCGGATACAATGAGCAGTTCTTC
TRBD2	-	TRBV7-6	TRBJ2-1	CASSLAGTSGREYNEQFF	TGTGCCAGCAGCTTAGCCGGGACTAGCGGGAGGGAGTACAATGAGCAGTTCTTC
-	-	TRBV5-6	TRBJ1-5	CASQQGNQPQHF	TGTGCCAGCCAGCAGGGCAATCAGCCCCAGCATTTT
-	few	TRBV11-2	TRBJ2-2	CASSTQATGELFF	TGTGCCAGCAGCACCCAGGCGACCGGGGAGCTGTTTTTT
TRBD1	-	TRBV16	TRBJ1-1	CASSQPTGDTEAFF	TGTGCCAGCAGCCAACCGACAGGGGACACTGAAGCTTTCTTT
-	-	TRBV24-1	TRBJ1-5	CATSDPTRRSQPQHF	TGTGCCACCAGTGACCCAACACGTCGTAGCCAGCCCCAGCATTTT
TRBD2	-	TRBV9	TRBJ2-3	CASSVTSGSTDTQYF	TGTGCCAGCAGCGTAACTAGCGGGAGCACAGATACGCAGTATTTT
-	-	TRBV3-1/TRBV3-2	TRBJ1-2	CASSQVTQARNGYTF	TGTGCCAGCAGCCAAGTAACACAGGCACGTAATGGCTACACCTTC
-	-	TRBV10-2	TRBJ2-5	CASSVGVGETQYF	TGCGCCAGCAGCGTAGGGGTAGGGGAGACCCAGTACTTC
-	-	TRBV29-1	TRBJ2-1	CSAVLGGGDEQFF	TGCAGCGCCGTACTTGGTGGAGGAGATGAGCAGTTCTTC
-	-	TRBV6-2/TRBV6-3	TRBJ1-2	CASSSTRQSYYGYTF	TGTGCCAGCAGTAGTACCCGACAGAGTTACTATGGCTACACCTTC
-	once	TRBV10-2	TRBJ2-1	CASILDRGVDEQFF	-
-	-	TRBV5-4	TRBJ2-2	CASSYRRNTGELFF	TGTGCCAGCAGCTATCGCAGGAACACCGGGGAGCTGTTTTTT
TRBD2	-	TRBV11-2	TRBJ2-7	CASSPSSGRIYEQYF	TGTGCCAGCAGCCCGTCTAGCGGGAGGATCTACGAGCAGTACTTC
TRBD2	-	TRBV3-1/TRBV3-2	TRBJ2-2	CASSQGLAGGSTGELFF	TGTGCCAGCAGCCAAGGGCTAGCGGGCGGGTCCACCGGGGAGCTGTTTTTT
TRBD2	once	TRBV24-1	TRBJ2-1	CATSDLSGRAKDNEQFF	TGTGCCACCAGTGATTTAAGCGGGAGGGCCAAGGACAATGAGCAGTTCTTC
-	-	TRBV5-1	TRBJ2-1	CASSRDSNNEQFF	TGCGCCAGCAGCCGGGACTCCAACAATGAGCAGTTCTTC
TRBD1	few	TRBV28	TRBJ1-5	CASSWRQGVIHSNQPQHF	TGTGCCAGCAGTTGGAGACAGGGAGTTATTCATAGCAATCAGCCCCAGCATTTT
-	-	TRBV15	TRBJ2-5	CATSRDLGQETQYF	TGTGCCACCAGCAGAGATCTAGGACAAGAGACCCAGTACTTC
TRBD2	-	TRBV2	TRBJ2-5	CASRWTSGLQETQYF	TGTGCCAGCAGGTGGACTAGCGGCCTACAAGAGACCCAGTACTTC
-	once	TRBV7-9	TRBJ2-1	CASSFEDEQFF	TGTGCCAGCAGCTTCGAGGATGAGCAGTTCTTC